A selection of T cell receptor beta chains follows, all from one sample in a study of blood T cell repertoires in COVID-19. Generated by immunoSEQ multiplex PCR, the TCRdb table keeps only in-frame clones and is missing some. The sample has some 240,000 clones; around 82% are singletons. Sequenced: peripheral blood. The receptors derive from an older woman with acute or convalescent COVID-19. Each CDR3 is given with its conserved first and last residue. The D gene is left open where the match is weak. Expanded clones are given a class, and other clones once, few, many or no size at all.

V	J	size	D	CDR3	DNA
TRBV14	TRBJ1-1	.	.	CASSRLPGYEAFF	TGTGCCAGCAGCCGGCTGCCGGGTTATGAAGCTTTCTTT
TRBV7-8	TRBJ2-5	.	.	CASSPVETQYF	TGTGCCAGCAGTCCCGTAGAGACCCAGTACTTC
TRBV11-2	TRBJ2-7	.	TRBD1	CASSFDRAADEQYF	TGTGCCAGCAGCTTCGACAGGGCGGCGGACGAGCAGTACTTC
TRBV5-1	TRBJ2-5	.	.	CASSLPLAPQETQYF	TGCGCCAGCAGCTTACCCCTAGCTCCGCAAGAGACCCAGTACTTC
TRBV5-6	TRBJ1-5	.	.	CASSLGERPQHF	TGTGCCAGCAGCTTGGGCGAAAGGCCCCAGCATTTT
TRBV24-1	TRBJ2-6	.	TRBD1	CATSAGTGIGANVLTF	TGTGCCACCAGTGCAGGGACAGGGATCGGGGCCAACGTCCTGACTTTC
TRBV6-6	TRBJ1-4	once	.	CASSYPGEDEKLFF	TGTGCCAGCAGTTACCCCGGCGAGGATGAAAAACTGTTTTTT
TRBV19	TRBJ2-5	.	.	CASTPFGGAETQYF	TGTGCCAGTACTCCGTTTGGCGGAGCGGAGACCCAGTACTTC
TRBV5-1	TRBJ1-2	.	.	CASSSPGGNYGYTF	TGCGCCAGCAGCTCCCCCGGGGGGAACTATGGCTACACCTTC
TRBV25-1	TRBJ2-5	.	TRBD1	CASSGAGQAQETQYF	TGTGCCAGCAGTGGGGCCGGACAGGCACAAGAGACCCAGTACTTC
TRBV5-6	TRBJ1-3	.	.	CASSLLTRPTIYF	TGTGCCAGCAGCCTTTTGACAAGGCCCACCATATATTTT
TRBV12-3/TRBV12-4	TRBJ1-5	.	.	CASSSRYQPQHF	TGTGCCAGCAGCTCTAGGTATCAGCCCCAGCATTTT
TRBV24-1	TRBJ1-2	.	.	CATSPAGRFYGYTF	TGTGCCACCAGTCCCGCGGGACGTTTCTATGGCTACACCTTC
TRBV7-9	TRBJ2-5	once	.	CASELQETQYF	TGTGCCAGTGAGTTGCAAGAGACCCAGTACTTC
TRBV27	TRBJ2-7	once	.	CASSVGSTYEQYF	TGTGCCAGCAGTGTCGGGTCCACCTACGAGCAGTACTTC
TRBV3-1/TRBV3-2	TRBJ2-5	few	TRBD1	CASSHRGQGDRAQYF	TGTGCCAGCAGCCATCGGGGACAGGGGGACCGGGCCCAGTACTTC